These T cell receptor beta chains were read from a single sample in a study of blood T cells in healthy people across ages. TCRdb redid the calling of the 5' RACE reads with MiXCR, one entry per CDR3 protein. The data contain some 690,000 distinct CDR3 sequences, 22% of them seen just once; the ten biggest clones take up around 21%. The sample taken for sequencing was blood. The receptors come from a man in his 70s in good health. Each CDR3 is given with its conserved first and last residue. The D gene is left open where the match is weak. Part of the rows lack a size; the others show once, few, many or a class for expanded clones.

J	V	size	D	CDR3	DNA
TRBJ2-3	TRBV12-3/TRBV12-4	NA	TRBD1	CASSYQGQGGTDTQYF	TGTGCCAGCAGTTACCAAGGACAGGGCGGCACAGATACGCAGTATTTT
TRBJ1-6	TRBV29-1	few	TRBD1	CSVATGVRSPLHF	TGCAGCGTGGCGACAGGGGTTCGTTCACCCCTCCACTTT
TRBJ2-1	TRBV6-1	NA	NA	CASSEELIQFF	TGTGCCAGCAGTGAAGAGCTTATCCAGTTCTTC
TRBJ2-7	TRBV5-1	NA	TRBD2	CASSWSGGDPYEQYF	TGCGCCAGCAGTTGGAGCGGGGGGGATCCCTACGAGCAGTACTTC
TRBJ2-5	TRBV7-8	few	TRBD2	CASSSGTSGGGEQYF	TGTGCCAGCAGCTCCGGGACTAGCGGGGGAGGGGAGCAGTACTTC
TRBJ2-1	TRBV24-1	few	NA	CATSDPRTRRDEQFF	TGTGCCACCAGTGACCCCCGGACAAGAAGGGATGAGCAGTTCTTC
TRBJ1-2	TRBV28	few	NA	CASSLSDRHHGYTF	TGTGCCAGCAGTTTATCGGACAGACACCATGGCTACACCTTC
TRBJ2-4	TRBV28	NA	NA	CASSSGLSIQYF	TGTGCCAGCAGTTCGGGACTGAGCATTCAGTACTTC
TRBJ1-2	TRBV5-1	NA	TRBD1	CASSLEGQGITGYTF	TGCGCCAGCAGCTTGGAGGGACAGGGAATAACGGGCTACACCTTC
TRBJ2-3	TRBV4-1	NA	NA	CASSQGAGAATDTQYF	TGCGCCAGCAGCCAAGGGGCCGGAGCTGCCACAGATACGCAGTATTTT
TRBJ2-5	TRBV5-6	few	NA	CASSLGTPTTEQYF	TGTGCCAGCAGCTTAGGGACACCAACTACGGAGCAGTACTTC
TRBJ2-3	TRBV29-1	few	NA	CSVPGGFSTDTQYF	TGCAGCGTCCCGGGGGGCTTTAGCACAGATACGCAGTATTTT
TRBJ1-2	TRBV6-5	once	NA	CASVGTRQLDSNYGYTF	TGTGCCAGCGTTGGGACCAGACAGCTTGACTCTAACTATGGCTACACCTTC
TRBJ2-1	TRBV20-1	NA	TRBD2	CSFGSYSGSSYNEQFF	TGCAGTTTTGGTTCATATAGCGGGAGTTCCTACAATGAGCAGTTCTTC
TRBJ2-7	TRBV3-1	NA	NA	CASSSGPGNSYEQYF	TGTGCCAGCAGCTCCGGTCCAGGGAACTCCTACGAGCAGTACTTC
TRBJ1-4	TRBV6-2/TRBV6-3	NA	NA	CASSYPRGTSGKLFF	TGTGCCAGCAGCTACCCCCGGGGTACGTCGGGAAAACTGTTTTTT
TRBJ2-3	TRBV24-1	few	TRBD1	CATSDPPGTGVITSTDTQYF	TGTGCCACCAGTGATCCTCCCGGGACAGGGGTAATAACTAGCACAGATACGCAGTATTTT
TRBJ2-3	TRBV29-1	few	TRBD2	CSVEDPGTTVTDTQYF	TGCAGCGTTGAAGATCCCGGGACTACCGTCACAGATACGCAGTATTTT
TRBJ2-1	TRBV5-1	many	TRBD2	CASSSGGNEQFF	TGCGCCAGCAGTAGCGGGGGAAATGAGCAGTTCTTC
TRBJ2-7	TRBV28	few	TRBD1	CASRVTGRPYEQYF	TGTGCCAGCAGGGTGACAGGGAGACCCTACGAGCAGTACTTC
TRBJ1-2	TRBV12-3/TRBV12-4	NA	NA	CASSQETVGYYGYTF	TGTGCCAGCAGTCAAGAGACAGTCGGTTACTATGGCTACACCTTC
TRBJ1-4	TRBV6-2/TRBV6-3	few	NA	CASSRPSRTTGNNEKLFF	TGTGCCAGCAGCCGACCTTCGAGGACGACGGGAAACAATGAAAAACTGTTTTTT
TRBJ1-3	TRBV30	NA	NA	CAWSMGGDGNTIYF	TGTGCCTGGAGCATGGGAGGGGATGGAAACACCATATATTTT
TRBJ2-7	TRBV3-1	many	TRBD1	CASSHRQGNFDEQYF	TGTGCCAGCAGCCACAGACAGGGGAACTTTGACGAGCAGTACTTC
TRBJ2-3	TRBV4-1	few	TRBD2	CASSQGTSGGASTDTQYF	TGCGCCAGCAGCCAGGGGACTAGCGGGGGGGCTAGCACAGATACGCAGTATTTT
TRBJ2-1	TRBV5-1	NA	NA	CASSAGTSHEQFF	TGCGCCAGCAGCGCCGGGACATCCCATGAGCAGTTCTTC
TRBJ2-7	TRBV12-3/TRBV12-4	NA	NA	CASSLRNSYEQYF	TGTGCCAGCAGTTTGAGGAACTCCTACGAGCAGTACTTC
TRBJ2-3	TRBV10-3	few	TRBD1	CAIGPRQGESTDTQYF	TGTGCCATCGGACCCAGACAGGGGGAAAGCACAGATACGCAGTATTTT
TRBJ2-1	TRBV7-6	NA	NA	CASSSLRAGEQFF	TGTGCCAGCAGCTCACTCCGCGCGGGGGAGCAGTTCTTC
TRBJ1-1	TRBV5-1	NA	NA	CASSLGRTPNTEAFF	TGCGCCAGCAGCTTGGGAAGGACACCGAACACTGAAGCTTTCTTT
TRBJ1-1	TRBV29-1	NA	TRBD1	CSVEDRDRGVVITEAFF	TGCAGCGTTGAAGATCGTGACAGGGGGGTGGTGATCACTGAAGCTTTCTTT
TRBJ1-2	TRBV5-1	NA	TRBD1	CASSSGQGANGYTF	TGCGCCAGCAGCTCCGGACAGGGGGCAAATGGCTACACCTTC
TRBJ2-3	TRBV7-6	NA	NA	CASSQGGGLHTDTQYF	TGTGCCAGCAGCCAGGGGGGGGGATTGCACACAGATACGCAGTATTTT
TRBJ2-5	TRBV6-1	NA	NA	CASREGTETQYF	TGTGCCAGCAGAGAAGGGACAGAGACCCAGTACTTC
TRBJ2-2	TRBV9	NA	NA	CASSVRFTGELFF	TGTGCCAGCAGCGTTAGATTCACCGGGGAGCTGTTTTTT
TRBJ1-4	TRBV6-6	NA	NA	CVSTRDTHNEKLFF	TGTGTCAGCACCCGGGACACTCATAATGAAAAACTGTTTTTT
TRBJ1-2	TRBV20-1	NA	TRBD1	CSAPTGVHGYTF	TGCAGTGCTCCTACAGGGGTCCATGGCTACACCTTC
TRBJ2-1	TRBV20-1	few	TRBD2	CSARSGTSGRVDEQFF	TGCAGTGCTAGATCCGGGACTAGCGGGAGGGTGGACGAGCAGTTCTTC
TRBJ2-3	TRBV10-3	NA	TRBD1	CAISAGTEGDTQYF	TGTGCCATCAGCGCCGGGACAGAAGGAGATACGCAGTATTTT
TRBJ2-7	TRBV7-9	NA	NA	CASSLVEGLFF	TGTGCCAGCAGCTTAGTAGAAGGGCTGTTCTTC
TRBJ1-4	TRBV6-2/TRBV6-3	NA	NA	CASSYNSRSNEKLFF	TGTGCCAGCAGTTACAACAGCAGAAGCAATGAAAAACTGTTTTTT
TRBJ2-4	TRBV4-2	once	NA	CASSQDPRNIQYF	TGTGCCAGCAGCCAAGATCCCAGAAACATTCAGTACTTC
TRBJ1-5	TRBV6-2/TRBV6-3	few	NA	CASSYLARSQPQHF	TGTGCCAGCAGTTACTTAGCCCGTTCGCAGCCCCAGCATTTT
TRBJ1-2	TRBV24-1	NA	TRBD1	CATSDPRTGDGYTF	TGTGCCACCAGTGATCCACGGACAGGCGATGGCTACACCTTC
TRBJ1-2	TRBV29-1	NA	NA	CSVEDQLDARNYGYTF	TGCAGCGTTGAAGATCAACTGGATGCCCGAAACTATGGCTACACCTTC